This passage covers 14 T cell receptor beta chains from one sample sequenced in a study of blood T cell repertoires in COVID-19. TCRdb's table, derived via immunoSEQ multiplex PCR, lists solely in-frame clones and lacks some. This repertoire shows approximately 73,000 clones, approximately 86% found once; its top ten account for approximately 1.9%. The sequenced material came from peripheral blood. The receptors shown here come from a woman aged 60-75 years with acute or convalescent COVID-19.

V is TRBV7-3 and J is TRBJ2-2; D call uncertain. This CDR3 is 16 amino acids long. Germline CDR1 is SGHTA and CDR2 is FQGTGA. Trimming left V 2 bases short and J 2 bases short, with 12 bases between. The CDR3 nucleotides read TGTGCCAGCAGCTTATTTGCAGGTGCAAACACCGGGGAGCTGTTTTTT. It yields the protein CASSLFAGANTGELFF.

V usage is TRBV28 and J usage is TRBJ1-1; D call uncertain. The ends were cut back, 4 bases at V and 1 base at J, with 13 bases in the middle. This CDR3 is built from 15 residues. CDR1 and CDR2 from the germline V gene are MDHEN and SYDVKM. As DNA, the CDR3 is TGTGCCAGCAGTTCCGCCGCGGAGCAGAACACTGAAGCTTTCTTT. Residues: CASSSAAEQNTEAFF. The full variable domain, with the rest looked up from reference TRBV28 and TRBJ1-1, is DVKVTQSSRYLVKRTGEKVFLECVQDMDHENMFWYRQDPGLGLRLIYFSYDVKMKEKGDIPEGYSVSREKKERFSLILESASTNQTSMYLCASSSAAEQNTEAFFGQGTRLTVV.

The V gene is TRBV6-1, the J gene TRBJ2-7; TRBD2 aligns across 9 bases. The junction had 8 bases not matched to a gene; V was cut back by 1 base and J by 1 base. The CDR3 is made up of 17 amino acids. In germline, CDR1 is MNHNS, CDR2 SASEGT. CDR3 nucleotide sequence: TGTGCCAGCAGTGAAGAGTTATTGCGGGGGGGTTCCTACGAGCAGTACTTC. Its protein is CASSEELLRGGSYEQYF.

J is TRBJ1-3 and V is TRBV10-3, with no clear D. This CDR3 has 13 residues. V was clipped by 6 bases and J by 0 bases, with 6 bases between them. Germline V gives CDR1 ENHRY, CDR2 SYGVKD. CDR3 protein: CAIRTSSGNTIYF. The CDR3 bases are TGTGCCATCAGGACATCCTCTGGAAACACCATATATTTT.

V and J are TRBV28 and TRBJ2-1; D is perhaps TRBD2 (5 bases). Germline CDR1 MDHEN, CDR2 SYDVKM. The CDR3 runs to 11 residues. Trimming removed 6 bases from V and 8 bases from J, with 8 bases in between. CDR3 coding DNA: TGTGCCAGCAGCGGGATATATGAGCAGTTCTTC. Translation gives CASSGIYEQFF.

The V and J genes are TRBV28 and TRBJ1-5; possibly TRBD1 for D (6 bases). V was cut by 6 bases and J by 5 bases, with 14 bases left in between. Looked up from germline, CDR1 is MDHEN and CDR2 is SYDVKM. CDR3 length: 14 amino acids. Written as DNA, the CDR3 is TGTGCCAGCAGGTCCCCAGGGGACGATCAGCCCCAGCATTTT. This gives the protein CASRSPGDDQPQHF.

CDR3 bases: TGTGCCAGCAGCCATGGGGAGTCGAGGAGCATTCAGTACTTC. As protein: CASSHGESRSIQYF. The chain has TRBV3-1 (or the pseudogene TRBV3-2) and TRBJ2-4; a possible D gene is TRBD2 (5 bases). The CDR3 sequence is 14 residues long. Trimming took 3 bases from V and 9 from J, leaving 15 bases between them. CDR1 and CDR2 (germline): LGHDT, YNNKEL (reference sequence).

This rearrangement joins TRBV2 to TRBJ1-1; D is unresolved. The ends were cut back, 8 bases at V and 1 base at J, with 11 bases in the middle. Germline CDR1 and CDR2: SNHLY and FYNNEI. The CDR3 is made up of 13 amino acids. The chain's CDR3 is CASLSQENTEAFF. CDR3 nucleotides: TGTGCCAGCCTTTCCCAGGAGAACACTGAAGCTTTCTTT. Drawing the rest from reference TRBV2 and TRBJ1-1, the complete variable domain is EPEVTQTPSHQVTQMGQEVILRCVPISNHLYFYWYRQILGQKVEFLVSFYNNEISEKSEIFDDQFSVERPDGSNFTLKIRSTKLEDSAMYFCASLSQENTEAFFGQGTRLTVV.

The rearrangement links TRBV19 to TRBJ1-4, with D possibly being TRBD1 (6 bases). V lost 7 bases, J lost 0 bases, and 9 bases lay in between. Germline V gives CDR1 LNHDA, CDR2 SQIVND (reference sequence). The CDR3 totals 14 residues. CDR3 sequence: CASKGHATNEKLFF. In nucleotides, the CDR3 is TGTGCCAGTAAGGGACACGCAACTAATGAAAAACTGTTTTTT.

The rearrangement uses TRBV3-1 (or the pseudogene TRBV3-2) and TRBJ2-4; 12 positions agree with TRBD1. V dropped 1 base and J dropped 5; count of bases not matched to a gene: 6. The germline V gene encodes CDR1 LGHDT and CDR2 YNNKEL (reference sequence). The length of the CDR3 is 17 residues. The CDR3 is CASSQVGTGGVQNIQYF. DNA of the CDR3: TGTGCCAGCAGCCAAGTAGGGACAGGGGGCGTTCAAAACATTCAGTACTTC.

The chain joins TRBV6-6 to TRBJ2-7; 8 bases line up with TRBD1. The length of the CDR3 is 15 residues. CDR1 is MNHNY and CDR2 is SVGAGI in the germline V gene (reference sequence). V trimming: 5 bases; J trimming: 1 base; junction bases outside the gene matches: 7. DNA of the CDR3: TGTGCCAGCAGTCCCGTGGACAGGGTATCCTACGAGCAGTACTTC. Encoded protein: CASSPVDRVSYEQYF.

This chain joins TRBV7-9 and TRBJ2-7; 9 bases match TRBD1. The CDR3 runs 14 residues. The V and J ends lost 5 bases and 5 bases, in that order; junction bases with no gene match: 7. CDR1 is SEHNR and CDR2 is FQNEAQ in the germline V gene (reference sequence). DNA for the CDR3: TGTGCCAGCAGCCCTCGGACAGGGGCTAACGAGCAGTACTTC. Its translation is CASSPRTGANEQYF.

The sample holds one count of this clone. V usage is TRBV9 and J usage is TRBJ2-3; TRBD2 agrees at 10 bases. Trimming cost V 2 bases and J 10 bases; bases outside gene matches: 7. This CDR3 has 14 amino acids. The germline V gene has CDR1 SGDLS and CDR2 YYNGEE. The DNA for the CDR3 is TGTGCCAGCAGCGTCGGACTAGCGGACTACGCGCAGTATTTT. Translating gives CASSVGLADYAQYF.

The V and J genes are TRBV28 and TRBJ1-4; 7 bases align to TRBD1. V lost 3 bases and J lost 0; bases outside the gene matches: 10. CDR3 length equals 18 residues. Germline V CDR1 and CDR2: MDHEN, SYDVKM. For the CDR3, the DNA is TGTGCCAGCAGTTTCCGAGACAGGGAAGGAGCAACTAATGAAAAACTGTTTTTT. It specifies CASSFRDREGATNEKLFF.